This T cell receptor beta chain was captured in a study of CD8 T cells in Susac syndrome. Trimming removed 6 bases from V and 7 bases from J, with 15 bases in between. The CDR3 is 13 amino acids. Looked up from germline, CDR1 is SGHVS and CDR2 is FNYEAQ. With random hexamers, 0.5 to 1 ug RNA was reverse transcribed. MiXCR, run by TCRdb on the immunoSEQ multiplex PCR reads, gives a single entry per CDR3 protein. Of about 400,000 distinct CDR3 sequences in the sample, roughly 85% were seen once. The chain uses TRBV7-6 and TRBJ1-1; D perhaps matches TRBD1 (5 bases). The sequencing input was CD8+ T cells from PBMCs. This receptor was obtained from a human donor with multiple sclerosis. The CDR3 DNA follows: TGTGCCAGCAGAACATTGGGGGGTGATGAAGCTTTCTTT. As protein: CASRTLGGDEAFF.